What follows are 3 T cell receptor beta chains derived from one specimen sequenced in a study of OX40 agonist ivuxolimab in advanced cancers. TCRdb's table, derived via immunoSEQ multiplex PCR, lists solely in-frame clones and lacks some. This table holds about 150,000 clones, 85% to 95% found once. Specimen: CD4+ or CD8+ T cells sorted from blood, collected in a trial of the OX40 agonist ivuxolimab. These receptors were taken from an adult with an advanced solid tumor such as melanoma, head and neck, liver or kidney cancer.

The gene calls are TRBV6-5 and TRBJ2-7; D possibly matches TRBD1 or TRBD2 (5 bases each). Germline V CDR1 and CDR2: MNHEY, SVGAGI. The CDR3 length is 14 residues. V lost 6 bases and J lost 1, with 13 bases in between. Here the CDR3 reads CASRARGGSYEQYF. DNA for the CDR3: TGTGCCAGCAGGGCCCGTGGGGGTTCCTACGAGCAGTACTTC.

The CDR3 spells CASSIGLRARYNEQFF. CDR3 sequence (DNA): TGTGCCAGTAGTATAGGATTAAGGGCGCGCTACAATGAGCAGTTCTTC. The chain uses TRBV19 and TRBJ2-1, with D unresolved. V was shortened by 1 base and J by 3 bases, with 13 bases between the two germline ends. Germline CDR1 LNHDA, CDR2 SQIVND (reference sequence). The CDR3 runs to 16 residues.

The CDR3 loop reads CASSLGAAGNTGELFF. CDR3 nucleotide sequence: TGTGCCAGCAGTTTGGGGGCGGCAGGGAACACCGGGGAGCTGTTTTTT. The chain is built from TRBV28 and TRBJ2-2, with D possibly being TRBD1 (6 bases). Germline values: CDR1 MDHEN, CDR2 SYDVKM. The CDR3 runs to 16 residues. Trimming left V 3 bases short and J 1 base short, with 12 bases between.